Listed below are T cell receptor beta chains from one sample, sequenced in a study of neoadjuvant nivolumab and ipilimumab in lung cancer. Measured with immunoSEQ multiplex PCR; TCRdb has only the in-frame clones, and not every one. Among about 6,500 clones listed, approximately 88% were seen once. The sequencing here drew on tumor tissue, taken after neoadjuvant nivolumab, alone or with ipilimumab, at or shortly before surgery. Source of these receptors: an adult with non-small cell lung cancer. Both conserved end residues are part of each CDR3. A D gene is named only where the DNA matches it firmly. Some rows mark clone size as missing; the rest say once, few, many or name a class of expanded clone.

V	size	D	J	CDR3	DNA
TRBV18	NA	NA	TRBJ2-1	CASSPGWNYNEQFF	TGTGCCAGCTCACCAGGTTGGAACTACAATGAGCAGTTCTTC
TRBV5-1	NA	NA	TRBJ2-1	CASSSSLVRDEQFF	TGCGCCAGCAGCTCCAGCCTGGTTAGGGATGAGCAGTTCTTC
TRBV27	NA	NA	TRBJ1-2	CAKGGARTNYGYTF	TGTGCCAAAGGGGGGGCTAGAACTAACTATGGCTACACCTTC
TRBV6-1	once	TRBD1	TRBJ2-1	CASGSGQDHYNEQFF	TGTGCCTCAGGGTCCGGACAGGACCACTACAATGAGCAGTTCTTC
TRBV19	NA	TRBD1	TRBJ1-1	CASSMGTGGNTEAFF	TGTGCCAGTAGTATGGGGACAGGGGGCAACACTGAAGCTTTCTTT
TRBV4-2	NA	NA	TRBJ1-1	CASSQDTDGTEAFF	TGTGCCAGCAGCCAAGACACCGATGGCACTGAAGCTTTCTTT
TRBV5-1	NA	NA	TRBJ1-1	CASTRLWGTEAFF	TGCGCCAGCACTCGTCTATGGGGGACTGAAGCTTTCTTT
TRBV2	NA	NA	TRBJ1-6	CASRIQGQSSPLHF	TGTGCCAGCAGGATACAGGGTCAGTCATCACCCCTCCACTTT
TRBV6-1	once	NA	TRBJ1-6	CASRADPTRYSPLHF	TGTGCCAGCAGGGCTGATCCTACCCGCTATTCACCCCTCCACTTT
TRBV25-1	few	TRBD1	TRBJ2-7	CASSSSGTGVYEQYF	TGTGCCAGCAGCTCCTCCGGGACAGGGGTCTACGAGCAGTACTTC
TRBV5-1	NA	NA	TRBJ1-1	CASSLVGSTEAFF	TGCGCCAGCAGCTTGGTCGGGAGCACTGAAGCTTTCTTT
TRBV7-9	NA	NA	TRBJ2-2	CASSLAGDTGELFF	TGTGCCAGCAGCTTAGCGGGGGACACCGGGGAGCTGTTTTTT
TRBV19	NA	NA	TRBJ1-5	CASRAGIGQPQHF	TGTGCCAGTAGGGCCGGAATAGGGCAGCCCCAGCATTTT
TRBV9	once	NA	TRBJ1-1	CASSTRQITEAFF	TGTGCCAGCAGCACTCGACAGATAACCGAAGCTTTCTTT
TRBV11-3	NA	NA	TRBJ2-3	CASSLGAGGTDTQYF	TGTGCCAGCAGCTTAGGGGCAGGGGGCACAGATACGCAGTATTTT
TRBV18	NA	NA	TRBJ2-1	CASSPPGILDEQFF	TGTGCCAGCTCACCACCGGGGATACTCGATGAGCAGTTCTTC
TRBV18	NA	NA	TRBJ1-2	CASSPGTSNNYGYTF	TGTGCCAGCTCACCGGGGACATCAAATAACTATGGCTACACCTTC
TRBV27	NA	NA	TRBJ1-1	CASSSYTEAFF	TGTGCCAGCAGTTCCTACACTGAAGCTTTCTTT
TRBV29-1	NA	NA	TRBJ1-1	CSVEEDENTEAFF	TGCAGCGTCGAAGAGGATGAGAACACTGAAGCTTTCTTT
TRBV14	NA	NA	TRBJ1-2	CASSQSGPYGYTF	TGTGCCAGCAGCCAATCGGGACCCTATGGCTACACCTTC
TRBV6-5	NA	TRBD1	TRBJ1-2	CASSSMDRGLEGYTF	TGTGCCAGCAGTTCTATGGACAGGGGGCTTGAGGGCTACACCTTC
TRBV4-1	once	NA	TRBJ1-6	CASSQVLGGGFASPLHF	TGCGCCAGCAGCCAAGTCCTGGGTGGGGGGTTTGCGTCACCCCTCCACTTT
TRBV6-5	NA	TRBD1	TRBJ2-7	CASSSEGTGSYEQYF	TGTGCCAGCAGTTCCGAGGGGACAGGGTCTTACGAGCAGTACTTC
TRBV7-3	NA	NA	TRBJ2-1	CASSLSRGRYNEQFF	TGTGCCAGCAGCTTAAGCAGGGGACGCTACAATGAGCAGTTCTTC
TRBV5-6	NA	NA	TRBJ1-5	CASSLGRYNQPQHF	TGTGCCAGCAGCTTGGGACGGTACAATCAGCCCCAGCATTTT
TRBV6-4	NA	TRBD2	TRBJ2-3	CASSDSSGGATDTQYF	TGTGCCAGCAGTGACTCTAGCGGGGGGGCCACAGATACGCAGTATTTT
TRBV5-1	NA	NA	TRBJ2-5	CASSLVQETQYF	TGCGCCAGCAGTTTGGTCCAAGAGACCCAGTACTTC
TRBV19	NA	TRBD1	TRBJ1-1	CASRPGGAGTEAFF	TGTGCCAGTAGACCAGGGGGCGCGGGAACTGAAGCTTTCTTT
TRBV11-2	NA	NA	TRBJ2-2	CASSPSAAGELFF	TGTGCCAGCAGCCCCAGCGCGGCCGGGGAGCTGTTTTTT
TRBV6-6	NA	NA	TRBJ2-7	CASVDSSYEQYF	TGTGCCAGCGTTGACTCCTCCTACGAGCAGTACTTC
TRBV5-1	NA	NA	TRBJ1-1	CASSPGGLDAFF	TGCGCCAGCAGTCCCGGAGGGCTGGACGCTTTCTTT
TRBV5-5	NA	NA	TRBJ1-2	CASSLVQDVTNYGYTF	TGTGCCAGCAGCTTGGTCCAGGACGTAACTAACTATGGCTACACCTTC
TRBV6-5	NA	TRBD1	TRBJ1-1	CASSRTGMNTEAFF	TGTGCCAGCAGTAGGACAGGCATGAACACTGAAGCTTTCTTT
TRBV10-3	NA	NA	TRBJ1-1	CAATGHLNTEAFF	TGTGCCGCCACGGGACATTTGAACACTGAAGCTTTCTTT
TRBV7-9	NA	TRBD1	TRBJ2-2	CASSPLGQGAAGELFF	TGTGCCAGCAGCCCGCTGGGGCAGGGGGCCGCCGGGGAGCTGTTTTTT
TRBV5-1	NA	NA	TRBJ1-1	CASSLDMNTEAFF	TGCGCCAGCAGCCTCGACATGAACACTGAAGCTTTCTTT
TRBV5-1	NA	NA	TRBJ2-7	CASSSTYEQYF	TGCGCCAGCAGCTCCACCTACGAGCAGTACTTC
TRBV6-5	NA	TRBD1	TRBJ1-2	CASSYNAGGKFGYTF	TGTGCCAGCAGTTACAACGCAGGGGGAAAATTCGGCTACACCTTC
TRBV6-5	once	TRBD1	TRBJ2-7	CATQGDSLYEQYF	TGTGCCACCCAGGGGGACAGTCTCTACGAGCAGTACTTC
TRBV5-1	NA	TRBD1	TRBJ1-2	CASSLEGQGHTF	TGCGCCAGCAGCTTGGAGGGACAGGGGCACACCTTC
TRBV6-5	once	NA	TRBJ1-2	CASSYSPGVGGYTF	TGTGCCAGCAGTTACTCGCCAGGGGTGGGTGGCTACACCTTC
TRBV9	NA	NA	TRBJ2-3	CASGTASTDTQYF	TGTGCCAGCGGAACAGCTAGCACAGATACGCAGTATTTT
TRBV5-5	NA	NA	TRBJ1-6	CASSLVDTTNSPLHF	TGTGCCAGCAGCTTAGTGGACACGACTAATTCACCCCTCCACTTT
TRBV5-4	NA	TRBD1	TRBJ1-2	CASSSGQGISFAYGYTF	TGTGCCAGCAGCTCGGGACAGGGAATTAGCTTTGCCTATGGCTACACCTTC
TRBV13	NA	NA	TRBJ1-1	CASADGMNTEAFF	TGTGCCAGCGCGGACGGAATGAACACTGAAGCTTTCTTT
TRBV7-9	NA	NA	TRBJ2-7	CASSFRGYEQYF	TGTGCCAGCAGCTTCAGAGGCTACGAGCAGTACTTC
TRBV29-1	NA	TRBD2	TRBJ2-1	CSVGTSGVYNEQFF	TGCAGCGTAGGGACTAGCGGGGTATACAATGAGCAGTTCTTC
TRBV9	NA	NA	TRBJ2-3	CASSVGGEPSADTQYF	TGTGCCAGCAGCGTAGGGGGGGAGCCTAGCGCAGATACGCAGTATTTT
TRBV5-1	NA	NA	TRBJ2-3	CASSFGSFLTDTQYF	TGCGCCAGCAGCTTCGGTAGCTTCCTCACAGATACGCAGTATTTT
TRBV10-3	NA	TRBD1	TRBJ1-1	CAISNRGLLDTEAFF	TGTGCCATCAGCAACAGGGGGTTACTCGACACTGAAGCTTTCTTT
TRBV7-8	NA	NA	TRBJ2-7	CASSLEVTERRQYF	TGTGCCAGCAGCTTAGAAGTGACGGAAAGGAGGCAGTACTTC
TRBV6-7	NA	NA	TRBJ1-4	CASRFPAAGTTNEKLFF	TGTGCCAGCAGGTTCCCGGCAGCGGGCACAACTAATGAAAAACTGTTTTTT
TRBV25-1	NA	TRBD2	TRBJ2-2	CASSEYPGLPNTGELFF	TGTGCCAGCAGTGAATATCCGGGACTACCTAACACCGGGGAGCTGTTTTTT